This entry lists 28 T cell receptor beta chains sequenced from one sample in a study of blood T cell repertoires in COVID-19. Sequenced by immunoSEQ multiplex PCR; TCRdb stores in-frame clones only, minus some. Among about 120,000 clones, more than 80% were seen once, and the ten largest hold about 10%. Sequenced: peripheral blood. The receptors shown here come from a human donor in a cohort sampled during active COVID-19.

The rearrangement uses TRBV28 and TRBJ1-5; a weak D match, TRBD1 (6 bases). The CDR3 consists of 15 residues. Germline assignment: CDR1 MDHEN and CDR2 SYDVKM. The V and J ends lost 6 bases and 5 bases respectively, with 17 bases between them. The CDR3 coding sequence is TGTGCCAGCAGCCTCATAGGACAGAGCTATCAGCCCCAGCATTTT. This translates into CASSLIGQSYQPQHF.

V gene TRBV5-4 combines with J gene TRBJ2-3; 10 bases are a match to TRBD1. Germline values: CDR1 SGHNT, CDR2 YYREEE (reference sequence). The ends lost 3 bases at V and 2 bases at J; junction bases unmatched: 3. CDR3 length: 15 amino acids. The DNA of the CDR3 is TGTGCCAGCAGCTGGGGACAGGGGATCACAGATACGCAGTATTTT. It yields the protein CASSWGQGITDTQYF.

The count of this clone is one. The chain uses TRBV6-2 or TRBV6-3 and TRBJ2-1; possibly TRBD2 for D (7 bases). There are 15 residues in the CDR3. V lost 5 bases, J lost 3 bases, and 14 bases lay in between. Germline-derived CDR1 and CDR2 are MNHEY and SVGEGT. The CDR3 region is CASSVGGAGYNEQFF. Written as DNA, the CDR3 is TGTGCCAGCAGTGTTGGGGGGGCGGGCTACAATGAGCAGTTCTTC.

This rearrangement joins TRBV28 to TRBJ1-5; weak D call: TRBD1 (6 bases). Germline V gene sequence: CDR1 MDHEN, CDR2 SYDVKM. The CDR3 is 16 amino acids. V lost 5 bases to trimming and J lost 4 bases, with 18 bases between them. The CDR3 DNA sequence: TGTGCCAGCAGTCACTTAGGGCAGGGGCGTAATCAGCCCCAGCATTTT. This encodes CASSHLGQGRNQPQHF.

The chain recombines TRBV11-3 with TRBJ1-1, with 8 bases matching TRBD1. The CDR3 runs to 15 residues. V shed 5 bases and J 5 bases; nucleotides not matched to a gene: 10. CDR1 is SGHNT, CDR2 YENEEA, per germline. The CDR3 bases are TGTGCCAGCAGCCAGTGGACAGGGACACGAACTGAAGCTTTCTTT. Protein: CASSQWTGTRTEAFF.

CDR3 region: CASSSGDSSYNSPLHF. Written as DNA, the CDR3 is TGTGCCAGCAGTTCAGGGGACAGCTCCTATAATTCACCCCTCCACTTT. This chain links TRBV27 with TRBJ1-6, with 7 positions matching TRBD1. The germline V gene encodes CDR1 MNHEY and CDR2 SMNVEV (reference sequence). With 4 bases clipped from V and 0 bases from J, the junction kept 3 bases outside the gene matches. The CDR3 has 16 amino acids.

V is TRBV5-1 and J is TRBJ2-7; 13 bases match TRBD2. The junction had 11 bases not matched to a gene; V was cut back by 4 bases and J by 4 bases. Germline CDR1 reads SGHRS; CDR2 reads YFSETQ. The CDR3 spans 17 residues. CDR3 sequence reads: CASSPRTSGGYVYEQYF. CDR3 bases: TGCGCCAGCAGCCCAAGGACTAGCGGGGGTTATGTGTACGAGCAGTACTTC.

The chain uses TRBV4-3 and TRBJ1-1; D uncertain. With 0 bases removed from V and 1 base from J, the gap between germline ends came to 9 bases. Germline CDR1 is LGHNA and CDR2 is YSLEER. The CDR3 is 15 amino acids. The CDR3 DNA follows: TGCGCCAGCAGCCAAGATGTGGCAGGGAACACTGAAGCTTTCTTT. Amino acid sequence: CASSQDVAGNTEAFF.

The genes are TRBV25-1 and TRBJ1-1; a weak D match, TRBD1 (6 bases). Trimming cost V 7 bases and J 6 bases, with 15 bases left between them. The CDR3 has 13 amino acids. Germline values: CDR1 MGHDK, CDR2 SYGVNS. The CDR3 DNA reads as TGTGCCAGCACTGTACAGGGTAGGGCTGAAGCTTTCTTT. The encoded protein is CASTVQGRAEAFF.

The chain links TRBV10-1 to TRBJ2-6; 8 bases are a match to TRBD1. V trimming: 6 bases; J trimming: 2 bases; junction bases outside the gene matches: 6. Germline V CDR1 and CDR2: WNHNN, SYGVQD (reference sequence). The CDR3 has 16 amino acids. The CDR3 DNA follows: TGCGCCAGCAGACACCCAGGGGGCACTGGGGCCAACGTCCTGACTTTC. It yields the protein CASRHPGGTGANVLTF.

The rearrangement links TRBV5-1 to TRBJ2-7, with D possibly being TRBD2 (5 bases). The length of the CDR3 is 15 residues. The V gene's germline CDR1 is SGHRS and CDR2 YFSETQ. The V end lost 0 bases, the J end lost 3 bases, and 13 bases lay between the germline ends. CDR3 nucleotide sequence: TGCGCCAGCAGCTTGGTGCAGGCGAGCGGCTACGAGCAGTACTTC. Translated, it gives CASSLVQASGYEQYF. Supplemented by reference TRBV5-1 and TRBJ2-7, the full variable domain reads KAGVTQTPRYLIKTRGQQVTLSCSPISGHRSVSWYQQTPGQGLQFLFEYFSETQRNKGNFPGRFSGRQFSNSRSEMNVSTLELGDSALYLCASSLVQASGYEQYFGPGTRLTVT.

The chain links TRBV7-2 to TRBJ2-7, with TRBD2 matching 8 bases. J lost 3 bases, V lost 5 bases, and 6 bases had no gene match. Germline lookup yields CDR1 SGHTA and CDR2 FQGNSA. The length of the CDR3 is 14 residues. The CDR3 bases are TGTGCCAGCAGCGCCGCTACTAGCGGCTACGAGCAGTACTTC. It is translated as CASSAATSGYEQYF.

CDR3 sequence (DNA): TGTGCCAGCAGCCGTGTAGCGGGAGGGGCCTCCTACGAGCAGTACTTC. Translation: CASSRVAGGASYEQYF. V and J are TRBV7-2 and TRBJ2-7, with 11 bases matching TRBD2. Germline V gives CDR1 SGHTA, CDR2 FQGNSA. This CDR3 spans 16 amino acids. J lost 0 bases, V lost 5 bases, and 6 bases had no gene match. Full variable domain (remainder filled in from reference TRBV7-2 and TRBJ2-7): GAGVSQSPSNKVTEKGKDVELRCDPISGHTALYWYRQSLGQGLEFLIYFQGNSAPDKSGLPSDRFSAERTGGSVSTLTIQRTQQEDSAVYLCASSRVAGGASYEQYFGPGTRLTVT.

This clone was recorded a few times. The J gene is TRBJ1-2, the V gene TRBV10-3; D perhaps matches TRBD1 (5 bases). Germline values: CDR1 ENHRY, CDR2 SYGVKD. This CDR3 is built from 13 residues. Trimming took 5 bases from V and 1 from J, leaving 8 bases between them. CDR3 nucleotides: TGTGCCATCAGTCTGGACAATAACTATGGCTACACCTTC. This gives the protein CAISLDNNYGYTF.

This chain uses TRBV7-8 with TRBJ2-7; 9 bases fit TRBD1. Germline-derived CDR1 and CDR2 are SGHVS and FQNEAQ. The CDR3 consists of 15 residues. Trimming cost V 5 bases and J 2 bases; bases outside gene matches: 7. The CDR3 region is CASSRGTGITYEQYF. CDR3 nucleotide sequence: TGTGCCAGCAGCAGAGGGACAGGGATTACCTACGAGCAGTACTTC.

This clone was counted a few times. The rearrangement links TRBV5-1 to TRBJ2-7; possible D gene TRBD1, 5 bases. Per the germline V gene, CDR1 is SGHRS and CDR2 is YFSETQ. This CDR3 region has 14 residues. V lost 0 bases to trimming and J lost 2 bases, with 9 bases between them. CDR3 coding DNA: TGCGCCAGCAGCTTGGACAGGCCCACCTACGAGCAGTACTTC. It specifies CASSLDRPTYEQYF.

This chain joins TRBV12-3 or TRBV12-4 and TRBJ2-1; D is possibly TRBD1 (6 bases). The V end lost 6 bases, the J end lost 6 bases, and 12 bases lay between the germline ends. This CDR3 contains 13 residues. This CDR3 is CASREIGGNEQFF. DNA of the CDR3: TGTGCCAGCAGAGAGATAGGGGGCAATGAGCAGTTCTTC.

The rearrangement links TRBV28 to TRBJ2-7; TRBD2 matches at 7 bases. This CDR3 has 16 residues. The junction had 14 bases not matched to a gene; V was cut back by 2 bases and J by 7 bases. Germline lookup yields CDR1 MDHEN and CDR2 SYDVKM. This chain's CDR3 is CASSLTPGAGVVEQYF. In DNA, the CDR3 is TGTGCCAGCAGTTTAACACCTGGGGCGGGAGTGGTAGAGCAGTACTTC.

The rearrangement uses TRBV7-2 and TRBJ2-3, with D possibly matching TRBD2 (6 bases). Per the germline V gene, CDR1 is SGHTA and CDR2 is FQGNSA. V lost 0 bases to trimming and J lost 5 bases, with 12 bases between them. The CDR3 has 15 residues. Here the CDR3 DNA reads TGTGCCAGCAGCTTAGCGCATTTGGGGGGAGATACGCAGTATTTT. This codes for CASSLAHLGGDTQYF. Combining the CDR3 with reference TRBV7-2 and TRBJ2-3 gives the whole variable domain GAGVSQSPSNKVTEKGKDVELRCDPISGHTALYWYRQSLGQGLEFLIYFQGNSAPDKSGLPSDRFSAERTGGSVSTLTIQRTQQEDSAVYLCASSLAHLGGDTQYFGPGTRLTVL.

J is TRBJ2-3 and V is TRBV14; TRBD2 matches at 7 bases. V shed 3 bases, J shed 4 bases, and the junction held 10 bases outside the gene matches. Germline CDR1 SGHDN, CDR2 FVKESK. This CDR3 is 16 amino acids long. CDR3 region: CASSHASGLDADTQYF. Written as DNA, the CDR3 is TGTGCCAGCAGCCATGCTAGCGGACTTGACGCAGATACGCAGTATTTT.

This clone was observed a few times. The gene calls are TRBV7-9 and TRBJ2-7, with D maybe TRBD2 (6 bases). Germline CDR1 reads SEHNR; CDR2 reads FQNEAQ (reference sequence). This CDR3 spans 14 amino acids. V was clipped by 5 bases and J by 2 bases, with 13 bases between them. The CDR3 DNA reads as TGTGCCAGCAGCCGGGACGCGGGGCCCTACGAGCAGTACTTC. Protein sequence: CASSRDAGPYEQYF.

This chain connects TRBV3-1 (or the pseudogene TRBV3-2) to TRBJ2-7, with TRBD1 identical over 10 bases. This CDR3 is built from 16 residues. With V trimmed by 1 base and J by 2 bases, 5 bases remained unmatched. Germline loops: CDR1 LGHDT, CDR2 YNNKEL (reference sequence). The CDR3 DNA is TGTGCCAGCAGCCAAGTTTCCGGGACAGGGGCCTACGAGCAGTACTTC. Translated, it gives CASSQVSGTGAYEQYF.

The V gene is TRBV5-8, the J gene TRBJ1-6, with D possibly TRBD1 on 5 matching bases. Germline-derived CDR1 and CDR2 are SGHTS and YDEGEE. The V end was cut by 3 bases, the J end by 6 bases, with 16 bases between. The CDR3 runs to 16 residues. CDR3 amino acids: CASSSFRGIGNSPLHF. CDR3 nucleotides: TGTGCCAGCAGCTCATTTAGGGGCATCGGTAATTCACCCCTCCACTTT. The variable domain in full, completed from reference TRBV5-8 and TRBJ1-6, reads EAGVTQSPTHLIKTRGQQATLRCSPISGHTSVYWYQQALGLGLQFLLWYDEGEERNRGNFPPRFSGRQFPNYSSELNVNALELEDSALYLCASSSFRGIGNSPLHFGNGTRLTVT.

V usage is TRBV7-2 and J usage is TRBJ1-3, with a possible D match to TRBD1 (6 bases). V lost 4 bases, J lost 3 bases, and 10 bases lay in between. Germline assignment: CDR1 SGHTA and CDR2 FQGNSA. This CDR3 spans 14 amino acids. The CDR3 protein is CASSSSTGGNTIYF. In DNA form, the CDR3 reads TGTGCCAGCAGCTCCTCGACAGGTGGAAACACCATATATTTT.

CDR3 coding DNA: TGTGCCAGCAGCCACAACCGGGGAAATAATTCACCCCTCCACTTT. This codes for CASSHNRGNNSPLHF. This chain links TRBV5-8 with TRBJ1-6; D call uncertain. Germline CDR1 is SGHTS and CDR2 is YDEGEE. The CDR3 is made up of 15 amino acids. V was pared by 4 bases and J by 5 bases, with 13 bases between.

V and J are TRBV6-2 or TRBV6-3 and TRBJ2-1, with a weak D call TRBD1 (5 bases). This CDR3 has 16 amino acids. The germline V gene encodes CDR1 MNHEY and CDR2 SVGEGT. V was cut by 2 bases and J by 2 bases, with 13 bases left in between. The CDR3, as DNA: TGTGCCAGCAGTTACCCTTCAGGGAAAACCTACAATGAGCAGTTCTTC. It yields the protein CASSYPSGKTYNEQFF.

V gene TRBV5-1 combines with J gene TRBJ2-3, with TRBD2 matching 7 bases. CDR1 and CDR2 (germline): SGHRS, YFSETQ. V gave up 0 bases and J gave up 1 base; unmatched junction bases: 5. The CDR3 is 16 residues long. As DNA, the CDR3 is TGCGCCAGCAGCTTGGGGCCGGCGGGGGGCACAGATACGCAGTATTTT. Encoded protein: CASSLGPAGGTDTQYF. The full variable domain, with the rest looked up from reference TRBV5-1 and TRBJ2-3, is KAGVTQTPRYLIKTRGQQVTLSCSPISGHRSVSWYQQTPGQGLQFLFEYFSETQRNKGNFPGRFSGRQFSNSRSEMNVSTLELGDSALYLCASSLGPAGGTDTQYFGPGTRLTVL.

CDR3 DNA: TGTGCCAGCAGCAAAGGGCAGTCAACTAATGAAAAACTGTTTTTT. Its translation is CASSKGQSTNEKLFF. The gene calls are TRBV21-1 and TRBJ1-4; TRBD1 is the table's D call, not checked against the DNA. TRBV21-1 is classified as a pseudogene. This CDR3 has 15 amino acids.